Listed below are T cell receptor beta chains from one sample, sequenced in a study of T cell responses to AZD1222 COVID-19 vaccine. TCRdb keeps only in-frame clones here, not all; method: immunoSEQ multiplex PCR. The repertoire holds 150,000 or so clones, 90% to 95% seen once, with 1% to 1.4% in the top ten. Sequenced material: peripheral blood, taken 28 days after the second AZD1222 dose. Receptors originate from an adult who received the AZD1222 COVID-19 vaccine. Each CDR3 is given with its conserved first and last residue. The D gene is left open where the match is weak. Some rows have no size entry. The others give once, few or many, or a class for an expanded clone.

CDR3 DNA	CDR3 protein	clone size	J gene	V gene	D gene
TGTGCCAGCAGCAGTACCGGGACAGTAAAAGAGACCCAGTACTTC	CASSSTGTVKETQYF	NA	TRBJ2-5	TRBV13	TRBD1
TGTGCCAGCAGTGCGGGGGTTCAGCATTTT	CASSAGVQHF	NA	TRBJ1-5	TRBV6-6	NA
TGTGCCAGACTTGACAGGGCCCTTTCGCCTTATGGCTACACCTTC	CARLDRALSPYGYTF	NA	TRBJ1-2	TRBV6-5	TRBD1
TGTGCCAGCAGTTGGGACAGGGCGGTTAGGAATCAGCCCCAGCATTTT	CASSWDRAVRNQPQHF	few	TRBJ1-5	TRBV28	TRBD1
TGTGCCAGTAGCACGGGACAGGGCTACGAGCAGTACTTC	CASSTGQGYEQYF	once	TRBJ2-7	TRBV19	TRBD1
TGTGCCAGCAGCTTAGTGGCACTATTGAACACTGAAGCTTTCTTT	CASSLVALLNTEAFF	once	TRBJ1-1	TRBV7-8	NA
TGTGCCACCAGCAGAGACAGGGGGCCGGACGAGCAGTACTTC	CATSRDRGPDEQYF	NA	TRBJ2-7	TRBV15	TRBD1
TGTGCCAGCAGCTTAGGACCGGTCTCTAATTCACCCCTCCACTTT	CASSLGPVSNSPLHF	NA	TRBJ1-6	TRBV7-9	NA
TGTGCCAGCAGAAGTCCCCCCGGGGAGCTGTTTTTT	CASRSPPGELFF	NA	TRBJ2-2	TRBV2	NA
TGTGCCAGCAGCCCCCGAACGACTAGCGGGGGATCAGATACGCAGTATTTT	CASSPRTTSGGSDTQYF	once	TRBJ2-3	TRBV7-9	TRBD2
TGTGCCAGCAGCCACAACCGGGACAGGGGTACTAGTAACTATGGCTACACCTTC	CASSHNRDRGTSNYGYTF	NA	TRBJ1-2	TRBV3-1/TRBV3-2	TRBD1
TGTGCCAGCAGCGTAGTTGGCGGGGGCACCGGGGAGCTGTTTTTT	CASSVVGGGTGELFF	NA	TRBJ2-2	TRBV9	TRBD2
TGTGCCAGCAGTTACTCATATGGGAGCAGGAGCGAGCAGTACTTC	CASSYSYGSRSEQYF	NA	TRBJ2-7	TRBV6-5	NA
TGTGCCAGCAGTAAAACTGGACGACTTAATTCACCCCTCCACTTT	CASSKTGRLNSPLHF	NA	TRBJ1-6	TRBV6-5	NA
TGCGCCAGCAGCTTACGGACAGGGGATGAAAAACTGTTTTTT	CASSLRTGDEKLFF	NA	TRBJ1-4	TRBV5-1	TRBD1
TGTGCCTGGAGTAAAGGCGGAAACACCATATATTTT	CAWSKGGNTIYF	NA	TRBJ1-3	TRBV30	NA
TGTGCCAGCGCACGACAGGGCCTGAACACTGAAGCTTTCTTT	CASARQGLNTEAFF	NA	TRBJ1-1	TRBV19	TRBD1
TGTGCCAGCAGTGAACGGCCGGGACAAATCTATGGCTACACCTTC	CASSERPGQIYGYTF	NA	TRBJ1-2	TRBV27	NA
TGTGCCAGCACTGGGGGAGGTACTGAAGCTTTCTTT	CASTGGGTEAFF	NA	TRBJ1-1	TRBV12-3/TRBV12-4	NA
TGCGCCAGCAGGGGGATTGCTAGCGGGGGCAACAATGAGCAGTTCTTC	CASRGIASGGNNEQFF	NA	TRBJ2-1	TRBV5-1	TRBD2
TGTGCCGTTCAGATTAACCTGAACACTGAAGCTTTCTTT	CAVQINLNTEAFF	NA	TRBJ1-1	TRBV6-5	NA
TGTGCCAGCTCCCGGGGGGGAAACTACGAGCAGTACTTC	CASSRGGNYEQYF	NA	TRBJ2-7	TRBV2	TRBD2
TGTGCTAGTGGTTCCAATTGGGCCGGTTCCCCAGCCCCCGAGGGGCACAATGAGCAGTTCTTC	CASGSNWAGSPAPEGHNEQFF	NA	TRBJ2-1	TRBV12-5	NA
TGTGCCAGCTCACCCCCGGGACCCCTCTACAATGAGCAGTTCTTC	CASSPPGPLYNEQFF	NA	TRBJ2-1	TRBV18	NA
TGTGCCAGCAGCTCCCCAACCCGACAGGCAACCTACGAGCAGTACTTC	CASSSPTRQATYEQYF	NA	TRBJ2-7	TRBV5-6	NA
TGTGCCAGCAGTGAAGGAGGGGGCAGGGGAAACACCATATATTTT	CASSEGGGRGNTIYF	NA	TRBJ1-3	TRBV2	TRBD1
TGTGCCAGCAGCCAAGAAACTGGATCACCCCTCCACTTT	CASSQETGSPLHF	NA	TRBJ1-6	TRBV4-2	NA
TGTGCCAGCAGCCCTGGTGGGATGGGTTTCCACGAGCAGTACTTC	CASSPGGMGFHEQYF	NA	TRBJ2-7	TRBV7-3	NA
TGTGCCAGCAGTTTCCGGGGCAGCACAGATACGCAGTATTTT	CASSFRGSTDTQYF	NA	TRBJ2-3	TRBV2	NA
TGCAGCGTCCACTCGAAACGTATTCAGTACTTC	CSVHSKRIQYF	NA	TRBJ2-4	TRBV29-1	NA
TGTGCCAGCAGTTCAAGGGATAACTATGGCTACACCTTC	CASSSRDNYGYTF	NA	TRBJ1-2	TRBV6-5	NA
TGTGCCAGCAGTGAAGAGTACCGTCGGGGCGAGACCCAGTACTTC	CASSEEYRRGETQYF	NA	TRBJ2-5	TRBV2	NA
TGTGCCAGCAGCCCGAGACAGGGGAGCGGGGAGCTGTTTTTT	CASSPRQGSGELFF	once	TRBJ2-2	TRBV3-1/TRBV3-2	TRBD1
TGCGCCAGCAGCCTTCCGAGCGATGGACAAAAGCTTCTTCTTGGAAACACCATATATTTT	CASSLPSDGQKLLLGNTIYF	NA	TRBJ1-3	TRBV4-1	NA
TGTGCCAGCAGTTACTCCTACAGCAAAGAGACCCAGTACTTC	CASSYSYSKETQYF	NA	TRBJ2-5	TRBV6-2/TRBV6-3	NA
TGTGCCAGTCGCTTGGGGGGCGACACTGAAGCTTTCTTT	CASRLGGDTEAFF	NA	TRBJ1-1	TRBV7-9	NA
TGTGCCAGCAGTTACGGGACCCCTCTGAAGACTGAAGCTTTCTTT	CASSYGTPLKTEAFF	NA	TRBJ1-1	TRBV6-5	NA
TGTGCCAGCAGCCAAAGGACGGCGGACTATGGCTACACCTTC	CASSQRTADYGYTF	NA	TRBJ1-2	TRBV3-1/TRBV3-2	NA
TGTGCCAGCAGCTACGGGCAGCAGCCCCAGCATTTT	CASSYGQQPQHF	NA	TRBJ1-5	TRBV3-1/TRBV3-2	NA
TGTGCCATCAGTGAGCCTCGACAGGGCGGAGACGAAAAACTGTTTTTT	CAISEPRQGGDEKLFF	NA	TRBJ1-4	TRBV10-3	TRBD1
TGTGCCAGCAGCTTAAGATCGGTAGCGGGGGCACCTAGCACAGATACGCAGTATTTT	CASSLRSVAGAPSTDTQYF	NA	TRBJ2-3	TRBV7-2	TRBD2
TGCGCCAGCAGTGAGGTTCGGGGGTATCCAGATACGCAGTATTTT	CASSEVRGYPDTQYF	NA	TRBJ2-3	TRBV10-1	NA
TGTGCCAGCAGCCCTGGGGAGACCCAGTACTTC	CASSPGETQYF	NA	TRBJ2-5	TRBV14	NA
TGCAGCGTTGAATACAGCCTAAATCAGCCCCAGCATTTT	CSVEYSLNQPQHF	NA	TRBJ1-5	TRBV29-1	NA
TGTGCCAGCAGTGAAGCAGGGGGTAACACTGAAGCTTTCTTT	CASSEAGGNTEAFF	once	TRBJ1-1	TRBV2	NA
TGTGCCACCAGCAGAGGGGGCGGGAACACTGAAGCTTTCTTT	CATSRGGGNTEAFF	NA	TRBJ1-1	TRBV15	NA
TGCGCCAGCAGTGCATCCGGGGTGGGGGGACTCTACGAGCAGTACTTC	CASSASGVGGLYEQYF	NA	TRBJ2-7	TRBV10-2	NA
TGTGCCAGCAGTTACGACAGGGGCACCTATGGCTACACCTTC	CASSYDRGTYGYTF	NA	TRBJ1-2	TRBV6-5	TRBD1
TGTGCCAGCAGCCAAGGGGACAGGGACTATCAGCCCCAGCATTTT	CASSQGDRDYQPQHF	NA	TRBJ1-5	TRBV4-2	TRBD1
TGTGCCAGCAGCCCCATCCAGGGGGCCTTGAATGAGCAGTTCTTC	CASSPIQGALNEQFF	NA	TRBJ2-1	TRBV3-1/TRBV3-2	TRBD1
TGTGCCAGCAGCCCCCGAACTCGGAACACTGAAGCTTTCTTT	CASSPRTRNTEAFF	NA	TRBJ1-1	TRBV9	NA
TGCGCCAGCAGACAGGCGGCAGATACGCAGTATTTT	CASRQAADTQYF	NA	TRBJ2-3	TRBV5-1	NA
TGTGCCAGCAGCGTAACAGGGTTCCCAAATCAGCCCCAGCATTTT	CASSVTGFPNQPQHF	once	TRBJ1-5	TRBV9	NA
TGTGCCAGCAGCCAAGATGTGGGTGAAGCTTTCTTT	CASSQDVGEAFF	NA	TRBJ1-1	TRBV3-1/TRBV3-2	NA
TGTGCCAGGGGACAGGGGAGTACTAACTATGGCTACACCTTC	CARGQGSTNYGYTF	NA	TRBJ1-2	TRBV2	TRBD1
TGTGCCAGCTCACCACCGGGACTCGGGGAGGACACTGAAGCTTTCTTT	CASSPPGLGEDTEAFF	once	TRBJ1-1	TRBV18	NA
TGTGCCAGCAGCTTCCCGACAGATTCGAACACCGGGGAGCTGTTTTTT	CASSFPTDSNTGELFF	NA	TRBJ2-2	TRBV7-8	NA
TGTGCCAGCAGCCCCAGAGTCGGCAATCAGCCCCAGCATTTT	CASSPRVGNQPQHF	NA	TRBJ1-5	TRBV4-2	NA
TGTGCCACCAGTGAGGCTAGCGGTAGTACCTACAATGAGCAGTTCTTC	CATSEASGSTYNEQFF	NA	TRBJ2-1	TRBV24-1	TRBD2